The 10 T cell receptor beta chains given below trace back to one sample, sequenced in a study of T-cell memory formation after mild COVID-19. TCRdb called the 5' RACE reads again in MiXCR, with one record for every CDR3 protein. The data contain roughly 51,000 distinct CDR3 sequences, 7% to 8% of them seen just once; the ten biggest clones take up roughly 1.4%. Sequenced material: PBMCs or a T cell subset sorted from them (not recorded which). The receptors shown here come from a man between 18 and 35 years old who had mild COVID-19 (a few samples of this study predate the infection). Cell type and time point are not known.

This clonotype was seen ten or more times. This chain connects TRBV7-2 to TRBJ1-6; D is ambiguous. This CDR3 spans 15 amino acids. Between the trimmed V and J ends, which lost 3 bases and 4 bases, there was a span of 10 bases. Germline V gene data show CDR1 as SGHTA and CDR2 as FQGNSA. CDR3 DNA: TGTGCCAGCAGCTTCAATGCGCAATATAATTCACCCCTCCACTTT. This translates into CASSFNAQYNSPLHF.

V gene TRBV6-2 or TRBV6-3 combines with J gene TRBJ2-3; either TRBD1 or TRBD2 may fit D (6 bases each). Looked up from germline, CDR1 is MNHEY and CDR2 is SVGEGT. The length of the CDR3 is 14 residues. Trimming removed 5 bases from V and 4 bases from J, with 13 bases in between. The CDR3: CASSRGVVADTQYF. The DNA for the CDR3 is TGTGCCAGCAGTAGGGGGGTAGTTGCAGATACGCAGTATTTT.

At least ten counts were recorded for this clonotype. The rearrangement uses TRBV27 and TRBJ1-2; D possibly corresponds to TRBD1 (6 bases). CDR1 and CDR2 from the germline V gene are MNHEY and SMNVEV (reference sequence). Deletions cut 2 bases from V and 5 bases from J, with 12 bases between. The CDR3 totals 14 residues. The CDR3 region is CASSLNDGQYGYTF. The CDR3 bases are TGTGCCAGCAGTTTAAACGACGGACAGTATGGCTACACCTTC.

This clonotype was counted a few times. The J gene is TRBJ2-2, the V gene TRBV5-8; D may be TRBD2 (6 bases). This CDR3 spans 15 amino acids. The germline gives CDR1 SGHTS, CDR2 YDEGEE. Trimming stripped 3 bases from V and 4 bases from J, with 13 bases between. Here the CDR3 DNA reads TGTGCCAGCAGCTGGGCGGGGACTCTCACCGGGGAGCTGTTTTTT. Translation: CASSWAGTLTGELFF.

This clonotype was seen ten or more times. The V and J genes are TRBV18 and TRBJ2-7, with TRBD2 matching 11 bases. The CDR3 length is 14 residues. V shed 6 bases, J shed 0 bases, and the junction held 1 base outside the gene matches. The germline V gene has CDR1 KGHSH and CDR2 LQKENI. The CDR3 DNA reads TGTGCCAGCTCTGGGACTAGCGGCTCCTACGAGCAGTACTTC. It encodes CASSGTSGSYEQYF.

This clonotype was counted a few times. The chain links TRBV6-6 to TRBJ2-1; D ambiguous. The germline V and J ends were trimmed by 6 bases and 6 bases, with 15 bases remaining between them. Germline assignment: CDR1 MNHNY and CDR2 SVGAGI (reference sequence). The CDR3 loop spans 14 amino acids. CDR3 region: CASSLGGSSNEQFF. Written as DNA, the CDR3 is TGTGCCAGCAGCTTGGGTGGGTCTTCCAATGAGCAGTTCTTC.

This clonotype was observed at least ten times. DNA of the CDR3: TGTGCCAGCAGCTTAGGTTTGCGGAAGGGCGGTTCACCCCTCCACTTT. Translated: CASSLGLRKGGSPLHF. This chain uses TRBV7-2 with TRBJ1-6; D unresolved. V was shortened by 1 base and J by 9 bases, with 16 bases between the two germline ends. The CDR3 spans 16 residues. In germline, CDR1 is SGHTA, CDR2 FQGNSA.

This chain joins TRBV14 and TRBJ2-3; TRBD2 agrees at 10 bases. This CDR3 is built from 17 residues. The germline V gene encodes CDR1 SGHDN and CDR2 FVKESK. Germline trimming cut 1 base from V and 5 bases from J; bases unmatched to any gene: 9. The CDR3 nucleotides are TGTGCCAGCAGCCAAGCTAGCGGGGGCCCTTCCATAGATACGCAGTATTTT. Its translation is CASSQASGGPSIDTQYF.

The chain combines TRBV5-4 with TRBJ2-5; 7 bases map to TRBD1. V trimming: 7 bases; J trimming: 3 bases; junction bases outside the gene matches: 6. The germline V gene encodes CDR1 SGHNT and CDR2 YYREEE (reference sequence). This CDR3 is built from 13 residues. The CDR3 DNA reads TGTGCCAGCGCCCCCGGGACAGAAGAGACCCAGTACTTC. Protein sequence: CASAPGTEETQYF.

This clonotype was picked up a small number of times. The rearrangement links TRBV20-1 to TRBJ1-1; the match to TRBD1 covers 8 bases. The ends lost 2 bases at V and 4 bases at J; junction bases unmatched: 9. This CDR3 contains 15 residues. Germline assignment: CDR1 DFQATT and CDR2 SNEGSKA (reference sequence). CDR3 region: CSARNEDRERTEAFF. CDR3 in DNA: TGCAGTGCTAGAAACGAGGACAGGGAGCGCACTGAAGCTTTCTTT.